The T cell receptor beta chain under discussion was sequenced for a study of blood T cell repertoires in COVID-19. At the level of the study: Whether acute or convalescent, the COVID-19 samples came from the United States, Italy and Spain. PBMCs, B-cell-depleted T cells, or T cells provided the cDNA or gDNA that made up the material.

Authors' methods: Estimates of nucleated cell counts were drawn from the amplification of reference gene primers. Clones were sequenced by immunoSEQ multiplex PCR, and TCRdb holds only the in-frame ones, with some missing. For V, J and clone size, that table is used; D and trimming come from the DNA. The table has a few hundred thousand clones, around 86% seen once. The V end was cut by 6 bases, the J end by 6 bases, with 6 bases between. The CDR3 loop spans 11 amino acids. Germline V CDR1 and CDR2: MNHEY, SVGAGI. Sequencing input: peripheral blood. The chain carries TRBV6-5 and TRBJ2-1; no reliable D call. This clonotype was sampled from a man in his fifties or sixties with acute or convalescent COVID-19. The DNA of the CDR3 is TGTGCCAGCAGGAGTGTCAATGAGCAGTTCTTC. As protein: CASRSVNEQFF.